Sequencing of this T cell receptor (beta chain) was carried out in a study of CD8 T cells in ankylosing spondylitis. Overall study results and limits: Disease-linked clones reportedly showed significant enrichment in matched ankylosing spondylitis synovial fluid.

CDR3 length: 13 residues. Trimming left V 4 bases short and J 3 bases short, with 7 bases between. Germline lookup yields CDR1 MGHRA and CDR2 YSYEKL. The sample holds many counts of this clonotype. Its antigen is not known. TCRdb itself ran the 5' RACE reads through MiXCR, one entry per CDR3 protein. The data show 150,000 to 200,000 distinct CDR3 sequences, over 10% seen once. V and J are TRBV4-1 and TRBJ2-1; D remains ambiguous. This clonotype was sampled from a male donor with ankylosing spondylitis or in good health (not recorded which). Source material: blood, either unsorted or a sorted T cell fraction (not recorded which). CDR3 nucleotides: TGCGCCAGCAGCCCAGAGAACTACAATGAGCAGTTCTTC. Encoded protein: CASSPENYNEQFF.